Shown below are 20 T cell receptor beta chains from a single sample sequenced in a study of CD8 T cells in Susac syndrome. Random hexamers were used to reverse transcribe the RNA input (about 0.5 to 1 ug). TCRdb independently ran MiXCR on the immunoSEQ multiplex PCR reads; one entry per CDR3 protein. Found here are approximately 190,000 distinct CDR3 sequences, 95% of them singletons; the top ten hold around 0.16%. Source material: CD8+ T cells from PBMCs. Source of these receptors: a human donor with Susac syndrome.

The chain has TRBV27 and TRBJ1-6; TRBD1 matches 8 bases. The germline gives CDR1 MNHEY, CDR2 SMNVEV (reference sequence). V gave up 5 bases and J gave up 9 bases; unmatched junction bases: 6. The CDR3 sequence is 14 residues long. CDR3 in amino acids: CASSAEGQGSPLHF. CDR3 coding DNA: TGTGCCAGCAGTGCGGAAGGACAGGGTTCACCCCTCCACTTT.

The genes are TRBV4-1 and TRBJ2-3; TRBD2 is a possible D gene (5 bases). The germline CDR1 and CDR2 sequences are MGHRA and YSYEKL. V lost 4 bases to trimming and J lost 2 bases, with 10 bases between them. The CDR3 totals 14 residues. This CDR3 reads CASSPDFFTDTQYF. CDR3 sequence (DNA): TGCGCCAGCAGCCCGGACTTCTTCACAGATACGCAGTATTTT.

The chain joins TRBV7-9 to TRBJ2-5; D remains unclear. Germline lookup yields CDR1 SEHNR and CDR2 FQNEAQ (reference sequence). Trimming took off 1 base at V and 2 bases at J, with 5 bases between the two ends. This CDR3 is 13 amino acids long. The CDR3 spells CASSLGNQETQYF. CDR3 in DNA: TGTGCCAGCAGCTTAGGGAATCAAGAGACCCAGTACTTC.

Concerning this clonotype: Its ends do not fully match the called genes, so a read error is possible. This chain connects TRBV3-1 to TRBJ2-1; D is undetermined. Germline V gene sequence: CDR1 LGHDT, CDR2 YNNKEL (reference sequence). This CDR3 spans 14 amino acids. The CDR3 is CASSKDSDLNEQFF. In DNA form, the CDR3 reads TGTGCCAGCAGCAAAGATTCGGATCTCAATGAGCAGTTCTTC.

This chain connects TRBV5-1 to TRBJ2-6, with 8 nucleotides matching TRBD1. The CDR3 has 17 residues. Losses at the gene ends were 0 bases for V and 4 bases for J; bases not matched to a gene: 6. Germline assignment: CDR1 SGHRS and CDR2 YFSETQ. CDR3 protein: CASSLDQGASGANVLTF. In DNA, the CDR3 is TGCGCCAGCAGCTTGGACCAGGGGGCGAGCGGGGCCAACGTCCTGACTTTC.

This sequence joins TRBV4-1 and TRBJ2-3, with D perhaps matching TRBD2 (6 bases). Trimming cost V 4 bases and J 0 bases, with 11 bases left between them. This CDR3 spans 15 amino acids. CDR1 and CDR2 from the germline V gene are MGHRA and YSYEKL. DNA of the CDR3: TGCGCCAGCAGCCGATGGAGGGAAAGCACAGATACGCAGTATTTT. Its translation is CASSRWRESTDTQYF.

The gene calls are TRBV19 and TRBJ1-2; D ambiguous. The CDR3 contains 14 residues. CDR1 and CDR2 from the germline V gene are LNHDA and SQIVND (reference sequence). V shed 2 bases and J shed 5 bases, with 12 bases lying between them. CDR3 residues: CASSIPGSVYGYTF. CDR3 DNA: TGTGCCAGTAGTATACCGGGGAGTGTATATGGCTACACCTTC.

This clonotype has a single count. This chain links TRBV6-2 or TRBV6-3 with TRBJ2-2; D possibly corresponds to TRBD1 (5 bases). CDR1 and CDR2 (germline): MNHEY, SVGEGT. Trimming cost V 2 bases and J 2 bases, with 9 bases left between them. The CDR3 is 15 residues long. DNA for the CDR3: TGTGCCAGCAGTTACAGTAGGGGCAACACCGGGGAGCTGTTTTTT. Translated, it gives CASSYSRGNTGELFF.

The CDR3 region is CASSLKHTDQPQHF. CDR3 nucleotide sequence: TGTGCCAGCAGCTTAAAACATACAGATCAGCCCCAGCATTTT. This chain joins TRBV7-9 and TRBJ1-5, with D hard to call. The ends were cut back, 2 bases at V and 5 bases at J, with 10 bases in the middle. The CDR3 runs 14 residues. From germline, CDR1 is SEHNR and CDR2 FQNEAQ (reference sequence).

The chain joins TRBV5-1 to TRBJ2-7, with 7 nucleotides matching TRBD1. The germline CDR1 and CDR2 sequences are SGHRS and YFSETQ. V lost 5 bases and J lost 3; bases outside the gene matches: 20. The CDR3 runs 18 residues. DNA for the CDR3: TGCGCCAGCAGGATACAGGGGAAAGATTATGGCTATGACTACGAGCAGTACTTC. Amino acids: CASRIQGKDYGYDYEQYF.

The chain recombines TRBV6-5 with TRBJ1-1; D not resolved. Trimming cost V 2 bases and J 2 bases, with 6 bases left between them. This CDR3 is 13 amino acids long. CDR1 is MNHEY and CDR2 is SVGAGI in the germline V gene. The CDR3 nucleotides read TGTGCCAGCAGTTACGGTGGAAACACTGAAGCTTTCTTT. Its translation is CASSYGGNTEAFF.

V gene TRBV27 combines with J gene TRBJ2-7; 10 bases are a match to TRBD1. V shed 5 bases, J shed 6 bases, and the junction held 7 bases outside the gene matches. This CDR3 comprises 14 residues. CDR1 is MNHEY and CDR2 is SMNVEV in the germline V gene (reference sequence). The CDR3 DNA reads TGTGCCAGCAGTCTGGGACAGGGGAAACCCGAGCAGTACTTC. Protein product: CASSLGQGKPEQYF.

Only one count was recorded for this clonotype. The chain recombines TRBV14 with TRBJ2-7, with D possibly matching TRBD1 (6 bases). The germline V and J ends were trimmed by 0 bases and 7 bases, with 10 bases remaining between them. The germline CDR1 and CDR2 sequences are SGHDN and FVKESK. CDR3 length: 13 residues. CDR3 bases: TGTGCCAGCAGCCAAGACCAGGGGTGGGAGCAGTACTTC. Translating gives CASSQDQGWEQYF.

The rearrangement joins TRBV19 to TRBJ2-1, with 7 nucleotides matching TRBD2. CDR3 size: 14 residues. The V gene's germline CDR1 is LNHDA and CDR2 SQIVND (reference sequence). Trimming cost V 6 bases and J 5 bases; bases outside gene matches: 7. In DNA, the CDR3 is TGTGCCAGTAGCACTAGCGCCGCTAACAATGAGCAGTTCTTC. Encoded protein: CASSTSAANNEQFF.

This chain uses TRBV7-8 with TRBJ2-1; 7 bases align to TRBD1. V shed 5 bases and J 5 bases; nucleotides not matched to a gene: 9. The CDR3 totals 15 residues. The germline V gene has CDR1 SGHVS and CDR2 FQNEAQ. CDR3 nucleotides: TGTGCCAGCAGCCAGATACAGGGGAGTGACAATGAGCAGTTCTTC. Translated: CASSQIQGSDNEQFF.

This chain connects TRBV9 to TRBJ2-3, with D hard to call. Per germline, CDR1 SGDLS and CDR2 YYNGEE. The CDR3 covers 11 residues. The V end was cut by 0 bases, the J end by 6 bases, with 2 bases between. In nucleotides, the CDR3 is TGTGCCAGCAGCGTAGGGGATACGCAGTATTTT. It specifies CASSVGDTQYF.

This clonotype was found a few times. This chain joins TRBV12-3 or TRBV12-4 and TRBJ2-1, with D possibly called TRBD1 or TRBD2 (5 bases each). CDR3 length: 13 residues. V was pared by 5 bases and J by 6 bases, with 11 bases between. The CDR3 DNA follows: TGTGCCAGCAGTCTAGGGACCAGCAATGAGCAGTTCTTC. It codes for CASSLGTSNEQFF.

The V gene is TRBV30, the J gene TRBJ2-2; D perhaps matches TRBD1 (6 bases). The V end lost 5 bases, the J end lost 3 bases, and 16 bases lay between the germline ends. The CDR3 runs 15 residues. Germline-derived CDR1 and CDR2 are GTSNPN and SVGIG (reference sequence). CDR3 amino acids: CAWSSSPGDTGELFF. The DNA of the CDR3 is TGTGCCTGGTCATCGAGTCCAGGGGACACCGGGGAGCTGTTTTTT.

The chain links TRBV5-1 to TRBJ1-1; D perhaps matches TRBD1 (5 bases). V dropped 0 bases and J dropped 5 bases, with 14 bases sitting between them. The V gene's germline CDR1 is SGHRS and CDR2 YFSETQ. The CDR3 loop spans 15 amino acids. This CDR3 is CASSLGLGGRTEAFF. CDR3 coding DNA: TGCGCCAGCAGCTTGGGACTCGGGGGGAGAACTGAAGCTTTCTTT.

This sequence joins TRBV7-2 and TRBJ2-2, with a possible D match to TRBD2 (6 bases). The germline gives CDR1 SGHTA, CDR2 FQGNSA. Trimming stripped 7 bases from V and 5 bases from J, with 17 bases between. CDR3 length equals 15 residues. CDR3 sequence: CASTLVEGRTGELFF. The CDR3 DNA is TGTGCCAGCACTCTCGTGGAGGGAAGAACCGGGGAGCTGTTTTTT.